The rows below give T cell receptor beta chains drawn from one sample of a study of CD8 T cells in ankylosing spondylitis. MiXCR, applied by TCRdb to the 5' RACE reads, yields one record per CDR3 protein. The table lists about 360,000 distinct CDR3 sequences, under 15% of them singletons. The sample consisted of blood, either unsorted or a sorted T cell fraction (not recorded which). The receptors originated from a male donor with ankylosing spondylitis or in good health (not recorded which). The CDR3 runs from the conserved cysteine through the conserved F or W. A D gene is named only where the DNA matches it firmly. Only part of the rows carry a size: once, few, many, or a class if the clone is expanded.

d_gene: TRBD2; v_gene: TRBV6-7; j_gene: TRBJ2-2; abundance: few; CDR3aa: CASSYSGLAGYQAGELFF; CDR3nt: TGTGCCAGCAGTTACTCGGGACTAGCGGGGTACCAGGCCGGGGAGCTGTTTTTT
d_gene: TRBD1; v_gene: TRBV5-1; j_gene: TRBJ2-5; abundance: .; CDR3aa: CASSPRTGAETQYF; CDR3nt: TGCGCCAGCAGCCCTCGGACAGGGGCAGAGACCCAGTACTTC
d_gene: TRBD2; v_gene: TRBV9; j_gene: TRBJ2-6; abundance: few; CDR3aa: CASSPTGTSIPGANVLTF; CDR3nt: TGTGCCAGCAGCCCAACCGGGACTAGTATACCTGGGGCCAACGTCCTGACTTTC
d_gene: TRBD2; v_gene: TRBV6-5; j_gene: TRBJ2-3; abundance: few; CDR3aa: CASSYSSGSRGTQYF; CDR3nt: TGTGCCAGCAGTTATTCCAGCGGGAGTAGGGGGACGCAGTATTTT
d_gene: .; v_gene: TRBV10-3; j_gene: TRBJ2-7; abundance: .; CDR3aa: CAISELGSSSYEQYF; CDR3nt: TGTGCCATCAGTGAACTGGGCTCAAGCTCCTACGAGCAGTACTTC
d_gene: TRBD1; v_gene: TRBV6-1; j_gene: TRBJ2-2; abundance: .; CDR3aa: CASSPRQGALNTGELFF; CDR3nt: TGTGCCAGCAGTCCCAGACAGGGGGCGTTGAACACCGGGGAGCTGTTTTTT
d_gene: .; v_gene: TRBV7-9; j_gene: TRBJ2-1; abundance: few; CDR3aa: CASSPGGGSTYNEQFF; CDR3nt: TGTGCCAGCAGCCCCGGGGGTGGATCGACCTACAATGAGCAGTTCTTC
d_gene: TRBD2; v_gene: TRBV7-9; j_gene: TRBJ2-7; abundance: few; CDR3aa: CASSLLRTSYEQYF; CDR3nt: TGTGCCAGCAGTCTTTTGCGGACTAGCTACGAGCAGTACTTC
d_gene: TRBD1; v_gene: TRBV7-6; j_gene: TRBJ2-7; abundance: .; CDR3aa: CASSQDRVSYEQYF; CDR3nt: TGTGCCAGCAGCCAGGACAGGGTCTCCTACGAGCAGTACTTC
d_gene: .; v_gene: TRBV12-3/TRBV12-4; j_gene: TRBJ2-3; abundance: few; CDR3aa: CASRTAQGTQYF; CDR3nt: TGTGCCAGCCGAACGGCACAGGGTACGCAGTATTTT
d_gene: .; v_gene: TRBV12-3/TRBV12-4; j_gene: TRBJ2-2; abundance: .; CDR3aa: CASSLGGPVETGELFF; CDR3nt: TGTGCCAGCAGTTTAGGGGGGCCCGTCGAGACCGGGGAGCTGTTTTTT
d_gene: .; v_gene: TRBV20-1; j_gene: TRBJ2-1; abundance: .; CDR3aa: CSARDQVLAPYNEQFF; CDR3nt: TGCAGTGCTAGAGATCAGGTTCTAGCGCCCTACAATGAGCAGTTCTTC
d_gene: .; v_gene: TRBV12-3/TRBV12-4; j_gene: TRBJ2-7; abundance: .; CDR3aa: CASSLRHEQYF; CDR3nt: TGTGCCAGCAGTTTAAGGCACGAGCAGTACTTC
d_gene: .; v_gene: TRBV12-3/TRBV12-4; j_gene: TRBJ2-7; abundance: few; CDR3aa: CASGDGSYEQYF; CDR3nt: TGTGCCAGCGGGGACGGAAGCTACGAGCAGTACTTC
d_gene: .; v_gene: TRBV7-9; j_gene: TRBJ2-5; abundance: .; CDR3aa: CASSLVGEQETQYF; CDR3nt: TGTGCCAGCAGCTTAGTCGGCGAGCAAGAGACCCAGTACTTC
d_gene: .; v_gene: TRBV5-6; j_gene: TRBJ1-1; abundance: .; CDR3aa: CASSLPGRLNTEAFF; CDR3nt: TGTGCCAGCAGCCTGCCGGGACGGCTGAACACTGAAGCTTTCTTT
d_gene: .; v_gene: TRBV27; j_gene: TRBJ1-1; abundance: many; CDR3aa: CASSLGAAGNTEAFF; CDR3nt: TGTGCCAGCAGTTTAGGGGCCGCTGGGAACACTGAAGCTTTCTTT
d_gene: TRBD2; v_gene: TRBV20-1; j_gene: TRBJ2-5; abundance: .; CDR3aa: CSARDRGGEGRSVETQYF; CDR3nt: TGCAGTGCTAGAGATCGGGGGGGAGAGGGACGTTCCGTAGAGACCCAGTACTTC
d_gene: .; v_gene: TRBV2; j_gene: TRBJ2-3; abundance: .; CDR3aa: CASSDRTGLTDTQYF; CDR3nt: TGTGCCAGCAGTGATCGGACTGGGCTCACAGATACGCAGTATTTT
d_gene: .; v_gene: TRBV6-1; j_gene: TRBJ2-7; abundance: few; CDR3aa: CASRSTGITYEQYF; CDR3nt: TGTGCCAGCAGGTCTACCGGGATCACCTACGAGCAGTACTTC
d_gene: .; v_gene: TRBV5-1; j_gene: TRBJ2-7; abundance: .; CDR3aa: CASSPGRLSYEQYF; CDR3nt: TGCGCCAGCAGCCCGGGACGTCTCTCCTACGAGCAGTACTTC
d_gene: .; v_gene: TRBV10-2; j_gene: TRBJ1-1; abundance: .; CDR3aa: CASSDLGIDRSNTEAFF; CDR3nt: TGCGCCAGCAGTGATTTGGGGATAGACAGGAGTAACACTGAAGCTTTCTTT
d_gene: .; v_gene: TRBV5-4; j_gene: TRBJ2-1; abundance: few; CDR3aa: CASSLEQGEGTEQFF; CDR3nt: TGTGCCAGCAGCTTGGAACAGGGGGAGGGGACTGAGCAGTTCTTC
d_gene: .; v_gene: TRBV11-3; j_gene: TRBJ2-3; abundance: .; CDR3aa: CASSLDRIDTQYF; CDR3nt: TGTGCCAGCAGCTTAGATCGGATAGATACGCAGTATTTT
d_gene: TRBD2; v_gene: TRBV5-6; j_gene: TRBJ2-2; abundance: .; CDR3aa: CASTLAFGGGNTGELFF; CDR3nt: TGTGCCAGCACCCTTGCCTTCGGCGGGGGGAACACCGGGGAGCTGTTTTTT
d_gene: .; v_gene: TRBV11-2; j_gene: TRBJ2-3; abundance: once; CDR3aa: CASSLGNYREDTQYF; CDR3nt: TGTGCCAGCAGCTTGGGCAACTACCGGGAGGATACGCAGTATTTT
d_gene: .; v_gene: TRBV20-1; j_gene: TRBJ2-7; abundance: many; CDR3aa: CSASYRPGYEQYF; CDR3nt: TGCAGTGCTTCATATAGGCCGGGGTACGAGCAGTACTTC
d_gene: .; v_gene: TRBV7-9; j_gene: TRBJ1-1; abundance: few; CDR3aa: CASSLSVSPQNTEAFF; CDR3nt: TGTGCCAGCAGCTTATCCGTCTCCCCTCAGAACACTGAAGCTTTCTTT
d_gene: .; v_gene: TRBV10-3; j_gene: TRBJ1-1; abundance: few; CDR3aa: CAISESGTYTEAFF; CDR3nt: TGTGCCATCAGTGAGTCAGGGACCTACACTGAAGCTTTCTTT
d_gene: TRBD1; v_gene: TRBV3-1; j_gene: TRBJ1-1; abundance: .; CDR3aa: CASSQGQGMGTEAFF; CDR3nt: TGTGCCAGCAGCCAGGGACAGGGGATGGGCACTGAAGCTTTCTTT
d_gene: .; v_gene: TRBV11-2; j_gene: TRBJ2-7; abundance: many; CDR3aa: CASSLETGRYEQYF; CDR3nt: TGTGCCAGCAGCTTAGAAACAGGGAGGTACGAGCAGTACTTC
d_gene: TRBD1; v_gene: TRBV27; j_gene: TRBJ1-6; abundance: few; CDR3aa: CASSLDRVRDSPLHF; CDR3nt: TGTGCCAGCAGTCTGGACAGGGTGAGGGATTCACCCCTCCACTTT
d_gene: TRBD1; v_gene: TRBV2; j_gene: TRBJ1-5; abundance: .; CDR3aa: CASASGQGYQPQHF; CDR3nt: TGTGCCAGCGCCTCGGGACAGGGATATCAGCCCCAGCATTTT
d_gene: TRBD1; v_gene: TRBV9; j_gene: TRBJ1-1; abundance: few; CDR3aa: CASSSHPPGTGGEAFF; CDR3nt: TGTGCCAGCAGCTCACACCCGCCGGGGACAGGGGGCGAAGCTTTCTTT
d_gene: TRBD1; v_gene: TRBV10-3; j_gene: TRBJ1-1; abundance: .; CDR3aa: CATRGRGLTEAFF; CDR3nt: TGTGCCACCCGGGGCAGGGGGCTGACTGAAGCTTTCTTT
d_gene: .; v_gene: TRBV10-3; j_gene: TRBJ2-5; abundance: .; CDR3aa: CAISDAPTVGETQYF; CDR3nt: TGTGCCATCAGTGATGCCCCAACTGTGGGCGAGACCCAGTACTTC
d_gene: TRBD2; v_gene: TRBV24-1; j_gene: TRBJ2-3; abundance: few; CDR3aa: CATSEGLAGGADTQYF; CDR3nt: TGTGCCACCAGTGAGGGACTAGCGGGAGGAGCTGATACGCAGTATTTT
d_gene: .; v_gene: TRBV7-2; j_gene: TRBJ2-4; abundance: few; CDR3aa: CASSPFLQGTKNIQYF; CDR3nt: TGTGCCAGCAGCCCTTTTCTGCAGGGGACCAAAAACATTCAGTACTTC
d_gene: TRBD2; v_gene: TRBV20-1; j_gene: TRBJ2-5; abundance: .; CDR3aa: CSASRRTSGSSETQYF; CDR3nt: TGCAGTGCTAGCCGTCGGACTAGCGGGAGTTCGGAGACCCAGTACTTC
d_gene: TRBD1; v_gene: TRBV20-1; j_gene: TRBJ2-7; abundance: .; CDR3aa: CSAKQGPAYEQYF; CDR3nt: TGCAGTGCAAAACAGGGGCCGGCCTACGAGCAGTACTTC